These T cell receptor beta chains were read from a single sample in a study of shared clonotypes between healthy human individuals. This table comes from immunoSEQ multiplex PCR, and its TCRdb copy is limited to in-frame clones, with some not included. The sample holds roughly 2,000,000 clones, just over 90% seen once. Sequencing used naive CD8+ T cells from PBMCs. These receptors were taken from a man younger than 35 in good health. Some clones in this sample may be carry-over from other donors' samples. CDR3s include the opening cysteine and the closing phenylalanine or tryptophan. A D gene is named only where the DNA matches it firmly. Some rows have no size entry. The others give once, few or many, or a class for an expanded clone.

cdr3_length | clone_size | j_call | v_call | d_call | cdr3_aa | cdr3_nt
13 | . | TRBJ1-1 | TRBV10-3 | . | CAIWGGWNTEAFF | TGTGCCATCTGGGGGGGCTGGAACACTGAAGCTTTCTTT
15 | . | TRBJ2-7 | TRBV7-6 | TRBD2 | CASSLGLAGAYEQYF | TGTGCCAGCAGCTTAGGACTAGCGGGAGCCTACGAGCAGTACTTC
16 | . | TRBJ2-1 | TRBV5-6 | TRBD2 | CASSLAGGGSYNEQFF | TGTGCCAGCAGCCTGGCAGGCGGGGGATCCTACAATGAGCAGTTCTTC
16 | once | TRBJ2-5 | TRBV18 | TRBD2 | CASSPPSGRSRETQYF | TGTGCCAGCTCACCCCCTAGCGGGAGATCGCGGGAGACCCAGTACTTC
16 | . | TRBJ2-5 | TRBV4-1 | TRBD1 | CASSPEPDRGQKTQYF | TGCGCCAGCAGCCCCGAGCCGGACAGGGGGCAGAAGACCCAGTACTTC
15 | . | TRBJ2-7 | TRBV27 | TRBD2 | CASSLTSGRTYEQYF | TGTGCCAGCAGTCTAACTAGCGGCAGGACCTACGAGCAGTACTTC
15 | . | TRBJ2-1 | TRBV7-9 | . | CASSLGGSWYNEQFF | TGTGCCAGCAGCTTAGGGGGGTCGTGGTACAATGAGCAGTTCTTC
14 | . | TRBJ2-3 | TRBV9 | . | CASSVAPGTDTQYF | TGTGCCAGCAGCGTAGCCCCTGGGACAGATACGCAGTATTTT
18 | . | TRBJ2-7 | TRBV11-3 | . | CASSLDPLGNGDKYEQYF | TGTGCCAGCAGCTTAGACCCTCTAGGGAACGGGGACAAGTACGAGCAGTACTTC
14 | . | TRBJ2-7 | TRBV7-9 | . | CASSPGTLNYEQYF | TGTGCCAGCAGCCCAGGGACGTTAAACTACGAGCAGTACTTC
14 | . | TRBJ2-1 | TRBV19 | . | CASSIGGSYNEQFF | TGTGCCAGTAGTATAGGAGGGAGTTACAATGAGCAGTTCTTC
11 | once | TRBJ1-2 | TRBV6-1 | . | CASSVQGLSTF | TGTGCCAGCAGCGTACAGGGCCTGAGCACCTTC
14 | . | TRBJ1-5 | TRBV4-1 | . | CASSHRGSGQPQHF | TGCGCCAGCAGCCACAGGGGTTCTGGACAGCCCCAGCATTTT
14 | . | TRBJ1-1 | TRBV9 | TRBD1 | CASNMGTGATEAFF | TGTGCCAGCAACATGGGGACAGGGGCCACTGAAGCTTTCTTT
14 | . | TRBJ2-1 | TRBV11-2 | . | CASSARDEDNEQFF | TGTGCCAGCAGCGCGCGGGACGAGGACAATGAGCAGTTCTTC
14 | . | TRBJ2-7 | TRBV7-8 | TRBD2 | CASSLGLAAYEQYF | TGTGCCAGCAGCCTAGGACTAGCGGCCTACGAGCAGTACTTC
15 | . | TRBJ2-7 | TRBV7-8 | . | CASSPQTGTFYEQYF | TGTGCCAGCAGCCCTCAAACCGGGACTTTCTACGAGCAGTACTTC
12 | . | TRBJ2-7 | TRBV25-1 | . | CASSEGFYEQYF | TGTGCCAGCAGTGAAGGATTCTACGAGCAGTACTTC
15 | . | TRBJ2-5 | TRBV28 | . | CASSPVGGGLETQYF | TGTGCCAGCAGTCCGGTGGGGGGCGGCTTGGAGACCCAGTACTTC
15 | . | TRBJ1-5 | TRBV2 | . | CASSEARTYDQPQHF | TGTGCCAGCAGTGAAGCGCGGACATACGATCAGCCCCAGCATTTT
17 | few | TRBJ1-5 | TRBV4-2 | . | CASSQTWPQLPNQPQHF | TGTGCCAGCAGCCAAACCTGGCCACAACTACCCAATCAGCCCCAGCATTTT
14 | . | TRBJ1-5 | TRBV9 | . | CASSSGGLNQPQHF | TGTGCCAGCAGCAGTGGGGGATTGAATCAGCCCCAGCATTTT
11 | few | TRBJ1-1 | TRBV7-9 | . | CASSLNTEAFF | TGTGCCAGCAGCCTTAACACTGAAGCTTTCTTT
15 | . | TRBJ2-7 | TRBV7-9 | . | CASSLAPGRDYEQYF | TGTGCCAGCAGCTTAGCGCCGGGACGCGACTACGAGCAGTACTTC
16 | . | TRBJ2-7 | TRBV4-1 | TRBD2 | CASSQVLAGGTYEQYF | TGCGCCAGCAGCCAGGTACTAGCGGGAGGCACTTACGAGCAGTACTTC
15 | . | TRBJ2-1 | TRBV7-9 | . | CASSLASGVYNEQFF | TGTGCCAGCAGCTTAGCTAGCGGAGTCTACAATGAGCAGTTCTTC
14 | . | TRBJ2-4 | TRBV7-9 | . | CASSLDGILGIQYF | TGTGCCAGCAGCTTAGATGGCATTCTAGGTATTCAGTACTTC
12 | . | TRBJ2-7 | TRBV29-1 | TRBD2 | CSVMTSGYEQYF | TGCAGCGTCATGACTAGCGGGTACGAGCAGTACTTC
13 | . | TRBJ2-1 | TRBV7-3 | . | CASSFDGNNEQFF | TGTGCCAGCAGCTTCGACGGGAACAATGAGCAGTTCTTC
16 | . | TRBJ2-7 | TRBV28 | TRBD2 | CASSFLERDPPYEQYF | TGTGCCAGCAGTTTCCTCGAGCGGGACCCTCCCTACGAGCAGTACTTC
13 | . | TRBJ2-7 | TRBV5-4 | . | CASSHDLAYEQYF | TGTGCCAGCAGTCACGATCTCGCCTACGAGCAGTACTTC
13 | . | TRBJ1-5 | TRBV7-6 | . | CASSKDRDQPQHF | TGTGCCAGCAGCAAAGACAGAGATCAGCCCCAGCATTTT
15 | . | TRBJ2-7 | TRBV11-2 | TRBD1 | CASSLGTGGSYEQYF | TGTGCCAGCAGCTTAGGCACAGGGGGCTCCTACGAGCAGTACTTC
17 | once | TRBJ2-3 | TRBV9 | TRBD2 | CASSVSGGGRGTDTQYF | TGTGCCAGCAGCGTAAGTGGTGGCGGGAGGGGCACAGATACGCAGTATTTT
16 | . | TRBJ2-5 | TRBV4-1 | . | CASSYRVVQGRETQYF | TGCGCCAGCAGCTACAGGGTAGTGCAGGGACGGGAGACCCAGTACTTC
14 | few | TRBJ1-5 | TRBV27 | TRBD1 | CASSSQGADQPQHF | TGTGCCAGCAGTTCACAGGGGGCCGATCAGCCCCAGCATTTT
12 | . | TRBJ2-2 | TRBV7-9 | . | CASSRGAGELFF | TGTGCCAGCAGCCGTGGAGCCGGGGAGCTGTTTTTT
15 | . | TRBJ2-3 | TRBV28 | TRBD2 | CASSFGGRATDTQYF | TGTGCCAGCAGTTTCGGCGGGAGGGCCACAGATACGCAGTATTTT
16 | . | TRBJ2-7 | TRBV5-4 | TRBD2 | CASSGPGLAGFDEQYF | TGTGCCAGCAGCGGACCGGGACTAGCGGGGTTCGACGAGCAGTACTTC
16 | . | TRBJ2-7 | TRBV10-3 | . | CAISESRQGNPYEQYF | TGTGCCATCAGTGAGTCGCGGCAGGGGAATCCCTACGAGCAGTACTTC
16 | . | TRBJ1-5 | TRBV2 | TRBD1 | CASSHVRDRANQPQHF | TGTGCCAGCTCCCACGTCAGGGACAGGGCGAATCAGCCCCAGCATTTT
16 | . | TRBJ2-3 | TRBV6-5 | TRBD2 | CASSYGPSGNTDTQYF | TGTGCCAGCAGTTACGGGCCTAGCGGCAACACAGATACGCAGTATTTT
16 | . | TRBJ2-5 | TRBV6-1 | TRBD2 | CASSEWTSGSQETQYF | TGTGCCAGCAGTGAATGGACTAGCGGGAGTCAGGAGACCCAGTACTTC
16 | . | TRBJ1-2 | TRBV10-3 | TRBD1 | CAISESPTGAVYGYTF | TGTGCCATCAGTGAGTCTCCGACAGGGGCGGTTTATGGCTACACCTTC
12 | . | TRBJ2-1 | TRBV4-1 | . | CASSQAGNEQFF | TGCGCCAGCAGCCAAGCGGGCAATGAGCAGTTCTTC
16 | . | TRBJ2-3 | TRBV7-2 | TRBD2 | CASSLREGGGLYTQYF | TGTGCCAGCAGCTTACGGGAGGGAGGGGGATTATATACGCAGTATTTT
13 | . | TRBJ1-5 | TRBV6-1 | . | CASSEGPNSPQHF | TGTGCCAGCAGTGAAGGACCAAATTCGCCCCAGCATTTT
14 | . | TRBJ1-2 | TRBV7-9 | . | CASAPRGSNYGYTF | TGTGCCAGCGCTCCTCGGGGTAGCAACTATGGCTACACCTTC